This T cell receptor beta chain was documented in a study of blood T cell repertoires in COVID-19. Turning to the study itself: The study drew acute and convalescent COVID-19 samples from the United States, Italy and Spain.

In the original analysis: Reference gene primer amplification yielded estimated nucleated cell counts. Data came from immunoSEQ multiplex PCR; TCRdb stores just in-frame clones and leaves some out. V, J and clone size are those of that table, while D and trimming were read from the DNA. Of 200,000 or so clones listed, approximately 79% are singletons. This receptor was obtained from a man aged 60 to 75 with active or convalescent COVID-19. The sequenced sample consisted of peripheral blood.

CDR3 sequence (DNA): TGTGCCAGCTCACCGTTCTCAGCAGATACGCAGTATTTT. It is translated as CASSPFSADTQYF. The chain uses TRBV18 and TRBJ2-3; no definite D call. The CDR3 loop spans 13 amino acids. Trimming took off 3 bases at V and 4 bases at J, with 8 bases between the two ends. CDR1 is KGHSH, CDR2 LQKENI, per germline.